A selection of T cell receptor beta chains follows, all from one sample in a study of blood T cells in healthy people across ages. TCRdb passed the 5' RACE reads through MiXCR, listing each CDR3 protein once. The sample yields roughly 1.4 million distinct CDR3 sequences, 45% to 70% seen once. Sequences were obtained from blood. All receptors derive from a man between 18 and 29 years old in good health. Each CDR3 is given with its conserved first and last residue. A D gene is named only where the DNA matches it firmly. The size of a clone is reported for some rows only, either as once, few or many, or as a class for expanded clones.

j_call: TRBJ1-1; v_call: TRBV28; d_call: .; clone_size: .; cdr3_aa: CASRGTGLGPEAFF; cdr3_nt: TGTGCCAGCAGGGGTACAGGGCTAGGGCCTGAAGCTTTCTTT
j_call: TRBJ2-1; v_call: TRBV7-3; d_call: TRBD2; clone_size: .; cdr3_aa: CASSGGGSNEQFF; cdr3_nt: TGTGCCAGCAGTGGGGGGGGGTCGAATGAGCAGTTCTTC
j_call: TRBJ1-2; v_call: TRBV14; d_call: .; clone_size: .; cdr3_aa: CASSFGWDPNYGYTF; cdr3_nt: TGTGCCAGCAGTTTCGGCTGGGACCCTAACTATGGCTACACCTTC
j_call: TRBJ2-3; v_call: TRBV7-9; d_call: .; clone_size: .; cdr3_aa: CASSLMGDATDTQYF; cdr3_nt: TGTGCCAGCAGCCTCATGGGGGATGCCACAGATACGCAGTATTTT
j_call: TRBJ1-1; v_call: TRBV5-1; d_call: TRBD1; clone_size: .; cdr3_aa: CASSAGQAESTEAFF; cdr3_nt: TGCGCCAGCAGCGCCGGACAGGCTGAGAGCACTGAAGCTTTCTTT
j_call: TRBJ2-7; v_call: TRBV4-1; d_call: TRBD1; clone_size: .; cdr3_aa: CASSQAIGTELDEQYF; cdr3_nt: TGCGCCAGCAGCCAAGCGATCGGGACAGAGCTCGACGAGCAGTACTTC
j_call: TRBJ2-3; v_call: TRBV7-6; d_call: .; clone_size: few; cdr3_aa: CASSFQGNTDTQYF; cdr3_nt: TGTGCCAGCAGCTTCCAGGGTAATACAGATACGCAGTATTTT
j_call: TRBJ2-7; v_call: TRBV20-1; d_call: TRBD1; clone_size: .; cdr3_aa: CSDRDRLCYEQYF; cdr3_nt: TGCAGTGACCGGGACAGGTTATGCTACGAGCAGTACTTC
j_call: TRBJ2-7; v_call: TRBV29-1; d_call: .; clone_size: few; cdr3_aa: CSVEWGDEQYF; cdr3_nt: TGCAGCGTTGAATGGGGAGATGAGCAGTACTTC
j_call: TRBJ2-1; v_call: TRBV20-1; d_call: .; clone_size: few; cdr3_aa: CSARIVRYNEQFF; cdr3_nt: TGCAGTGCTAGGATTGTCCGTTACAATGAGCAGTTCTTC
j_call: TRBJ2-7; v_call: TRBV4-2; d_call: .; clone_size: few; cdr3_aa: CASSSRTAFLADLPYEQYF; cdr3_nt: TGTGCCAGCAGCTCCCGGACGGCCTTTTTAGCGGACCTACCTTACGAGCAGTACTTC
j_call: TRBJ2-7; v_call: TRBV11-1; d_call: .; clone_size: once; cdr3_aa: CASSSPGRDEQYF; cdr3_nt: TGTGCCAGCAGCTCCCCAGGAAGGGACGAGCAGTACTTC
j_call: TRBJ2-1; v_call: TRBV3-1; d_call: TRBD2; clone_size: once; cdr3_aa: CASSQDLAGGPRFF; cdr3_nt: TGTGCCAGCAGCCAAGACTTAGCGGGAGGGCCTCGGTTCTTC
j_call: TRBJ2-1; v_call: TRBV3-1; d_call: .; clone_size: .; cdr3_aa: CASSQNGGVYNEQFF; cdr3_nt: TGTGCCAGCAGCCAAAATGGCGGGGTCTACAATGAGCAGTTCTTC
j_call: TRBJ1-1; v_call: TRBV11-2; d_call: TRBD1; clone_size: few; cdr3_aa: CASSLGPQGVNTEAFF; cdr3_nt: TGTGCCAGCAGCTTAGGGCCCCAGGGGGTGAACACTGAAGCTTTCTTT
j_call: TRBJ2-7; v_call: TRBV4-1; d_call: .; clone_size: .; cdr3_aa: CASSQESEGTYEQYF; cdr3_nt: TGCGCCAGCAGCCAAGAATCGGAGGGAACCTACGAGCAGTACTTC
j_call: TRBJ1-1; v_call: TRBV20-1; d_call: TRBD1; clone_size: .; cdr3_aa: CSSRTGNTEAFF; cdr3_nt: TGCAGTTCGCGGACAGGGAACACTGAAGCTTTCTTT
j_call: TRBJ1-1; v_call: TRBV20-1; d_call: .; clone_size: once; cdr3_aa: CSARDYREGTEAFF; cdr3_nt: TGCAGTGCTAGAGACTACAGGGAAGGCACTGAAGCTTTCTTT
j_call: TRBJ1-4; v_call: TRBV4-1; d_call: TRBD1; clone_size: .; cdr3_aa: CASSPADRENEKLFF; cdr3_nt: TGCGCCAGCAGCCCCGCGGACAGGGAAAATGAAAAACTGTTTTTT
j_call: TRBJ2-5; v_call: TRBV4-1; d_call: TRBD2; clone_size: .; cdr3_aa: CASSQLAGEEMVSQYF; cdr3_nt: TGCGCCAGCAGCCAACTAGCGGGAGAGGAAATGGTATCCCAGTACTTC
j_call: TRBJ1-2; v_call: TRBV6-2/TRBV6-3; d_call: .; clone_size: once; cdr3_aa: CASNYDITNGYGYTF; cdr3_nt: TGTGCCAGCAACTACGACATCACCAATGGCTATGGCTACACCTTC
j_call: TRBJ2-5; v_call: TRBV20-1; d_call: .; clone_size: .; cdr3_aa: CSALENQETQYF; cdr3_nt: TGCAGTGCCCTGGAGAACCAAGAGACCCAGTACTTC
j_call: TRBJ1-2; v_call: TRBV15; d_call: .; clone_size: .; cdr3_aa: CATSPTGAYYGYTF; cdr3_nt: TGTGCCACCAGCCCGACTGGGGCCTACTATGGCTACACCTTC
j_call: TRBJ2-3; v_call: TRBV5-6; d_call: .; clone_size: .; cdr3_aa: CASSLEPRTDTQYF; cdr3_nt: TGTGCCAGCAGCTTGGAGCCGCGCACAGATACGCAGTATTTT
j_call: TRBJ2-2; v_call: TRBV11-2; d_call: .; clone_size: .; cdr3_aa: CASSLDLGTYTNTGELFF; cdr3_nt: TGTGCCAGCAGCTTAGATCTTGGGACTTATACGAACACCGGGGAGCTGTTTTTT
j_call: TRBJ2-1; v_call: TRBV20-1; d_call: .; clone_size: .; cdr3_aa: CSARVRLSYDEQFF; cdr3_nt: TGCAGTGCTAGAGTTCGGCTTTCCTACGATGAGCAGTTCTTC
j_call: TRBJ2-4; v_call: TRBV9; d_call: .; clone_size: few; cdr3_aa: CASSAGVGTKNIQYF; cdr3_nt: TGTGCCAGCAGCGCGGGTGTAGGCACCAAAAACATTCAGTACTTC
j_call: TRBJ1-2; v_call: TRBV10-3; d_call: .; clone_size: .; cdr3_aa: CAISVQADNNGYTF; cdr3_nt: TGTGCCATCAGTGTGCAGGCCGATAACAATGGCTACACCTTC
j_call: TRBJ1-1; v_call: TRBV20-1; d_call: .; clone_size: .; cdr3_aa: CSAPPNLNTEAFF; cdr3_nt: TGCAGTGCTCCCCCGAATCTGAACACTGAAGCTTTCTTT
j_call: TRBJ1-1; v_call: TRBV4-1; d_call: .; clone_size: .; cdr3_aa: CASSQLLDSYTEAFF; cdr3_nt: TGCGCCAGCAGCCAATTGTTAGACAGTTACACTGAAGCTTTCTTT
j_call: TRBJ2-3; v_call: TRBV29-1; d_call: TRBD1; clone_size: .; cdr3_aa: CSVDWDRGDTQYF; cdr3_nt: TGCAGCGTTGATTGGGACAGGGGAGATACGCAGTATTTT
j_call: TRBJ2-1; v_call: TRBV6-5; d_call: .; clone_size: .; cdr3_aa: CASSYSARYEQFF; cdr3_nt: TGTGCCAGCAGTTACTCGGCTAGGTATGAGCAGTTCTTC
j_call: TRBJ2-1; v_call: TRBV24-1; d_call: TRBD2; clone_size: .; cdr3_aa: CATSTYGVAGGLNEQFF; cdr3_nt: TGTGCCACCAGTACTTATGGTGTAGCGGGGGGTCTCAATGAGCAGTTCTTC
j_call: TRBJ2-7; v_call: TRBV7-9; d_call: .; clone_size: .; cdr3_aa: CASTKSYEQYF; cdr3_nt: TGTGCCAGCACCAAATCTTACGAGCAGTACTTC
j_call: TRBJ2-1; v_call: TRBV29-1; d_call: .; clone_size: .; cdr3_aa: CSVERQQGGNEQFF; cdr3_nt: TGCAGCGTTGAACGACAACAGGGGGGGAATGAGCAGTTCTTC
j_call: TRBJ2-1; v_call: TRBV7-8; d_call: .; clone_size: .; cdr3_aa: CASKGVFGEMDNEQFF; cdr3_nt: TGTGCCAGCAAGGGGGTATTCGGTGAAATGGACAATGAGCAGTTCTTC
j_call: TRBJ2-1; v_call: TRBV12-3/TRBV12-4; d_call: .; clone_size: .; cdr3_aa: CASRVRENNEQFF; cdr3_nt: TGTGCCAGCAGAGTGCGGGAAAACAATGAGCAGTTCTTC
j_call: TRBJ2-7; v_call: TRBV29-1; d_call: TRBD1; clone_size: .; cdr3_aa: CSVPDRGRSNEQYF; cdr3_nt: TGCAGCGTTCCGGACAGGGGCCGTTCCAATGAGCAGTACTTC
j_call: TRBJ2-7; v_call: TRBV6-2/TRBV6-3; d_call: .; clone_size: many; cdr3_aa: CASSYRWGSHEQYF; cdr3_nt: TGTGCCAGCAGTTACCGGTGGGGGTCGCACGAGCAGTACTTC
j_call: TRBJ2-3; v_call: TRBV6-6; d_call: .; clone_size: .; cdr3_aa: CASRKGPDTQYF; cdr3_nt: TGTGCCAGCAGGAAGGGGCCCGATACGCAGTATTTT
j_call: TRBJ2-7; v_call: TRBV7-2; d_call: .; clone_size: .; cdr3_aa: CASSLSLGPEQYF; cdr3_nt: TGCGCCAGCAGCTTATCACTGGGCCCCGAGCAGTACTTC
j_call: TRBJ2-2; v_call: TRBV4-2; d_call: .; clone_size: .; cdr3_aa: CASSQEVRGGRELFF; cdr3_nt: TGTGCCAGCAGCCAAGAAGTTAGGGGCGGAAGGGAGCTGTTTTTT
j_call: TRBJ2-5; v_call: TRBV10-3; d_call: .; clone_size: .; cdr3_aa: CAISVTLGETQYF; cdr3_nt: TGTGCCATCAGTGTAACACTTGGGGAGACCCAGTACTTC
j_call: TRBJ1-2; v_call: TRBV24-1; d_call: .; clone_size: .; cdr3_aa: CATTYPSGTDPGYTF; cdr3_nt: TGTGCCACCACCTACCCCTCCGGGACCGATCCGGGCTACACCTTC
j_call: TRBJ1-6; v_call: TRBV5-5; d_call: .; clone_size: once; cdr3_aa: CASSPLSSDSYNSPLHF; cdr3_nt: TGTGCCAGCAGCCCCCTCTCGTCCGACTCCTATAATTCACCCCTCCACTTT
j_call: TRBJ1-2; v_call: TRBV29-1; d_call: TRBD1; clone_size: few; cdr3_aa: CSVDGDSVGYTF; cdr3_nt: TGCAGCGTTGACGGGGACAGTGTAGGCTACACCTTC
j_call: TRBJ2-7; v_call: TRBV12-3/TRBV12-4; d_call: TRBD2; clone_size: .; cdr3_aa: CASSSLGRGGYYNEQYF; cdr3_nt: TGTGCCAGCAGTTCCCTCGGACGGGGGGGCTACTACAATGAGCAGTACTTC
j_call: TRBJ2-1; v_call: TRBV25-1; d_call: TRBD1; clone_size: .; cdr3_aa: CASSGTGDTGHEQFF; cdr3_nt: TGTGCCAGCAGTGGGACAGGGGACACAGGCCATGAGCAGTTCTTC
j_call: TRBJ2-4; v_call: TRBV30; d_call: .; clone_size: once; cdr3_aa: CAWSHGRGAKNIQYF; cdr3_nt: TGTGCCTGGAGCCACGGGCGAGGGGCCAAAAACATTCAGTACTTC
j_call: TRBJ2-5; v_call: TRBV12-3/TRBV12-4; d_call: .; clone_size: few; cdr3_aa: CASSLVREQETQYF; cdr3_nt: TGTGCCAGCAGTTTAGTAAGAGAACAAGAGACCCAGTACTTC
j_call: TRBJ2-7; v_call: TRBV6-2/TRBV6-3; d_call: .; clone_size: .; cdr3_aa: CASSDSGPPSEQYF; cdr3_nt: TGTGCCAGCAGTGATAGCGGACCCCCTTCCGAGCAGTACTTC
j_call: TRBJ2-5; v_call: TRBV4-2; d_call: .; clone_size: few; cdr3_aa: CASSQDISTQYF; cdr3_nt: TGTGCCAGCAGCCAAGATATAAGCACCCAGTACTTC
j_call: TRBJ2-7; v_call: TRBV6-5; d_call: .; clone_size: .; cdr3_aa: CASSYSGEEQYF; cdr3_nt: TGTGCCAGCAGTTATTCAGGGGAAGAGCAGTACTTC
j_call: TRBJ2-1; v_call: TRBV18; d_call: .; clone_size: .; cdr3_aa: CASSLLGHLAYNEQFF; cdr3_nt: TGTGCCAGCTCATTACTAGGTCACCTGGCCTACAATGAGCAGTTCTTC
j_call: TRBJ2-7; v_call: TRBV3-1; d_call: .; clone_size: few; cdr3_aa: CASEGSGTSYEQYF; cdr3_nt: TGTGCCAGCGAAGGGTCAGGAACCTCCTACGAGCAGTACTTC
j_call: TRBJ2-5; v_call: TRBV6-1; d_call: .; clone_size: .; cdr3_aa: CASSEAEGTQYF; cdr3_nt: TGTGCCAGCAGTGAAGCGGAGGGGACCCAGTACTTC
j_call: TRBJ1-2; v_call: TRBV7-2; d_call: .; clone_size: .; cdr3_aa: CASSQVLVTYGYTF; cdr3_nt: TGTGCCAGCAGCCAAGTCCTGGTCACCTATGGCTACACCTTC
j_call: TRBJ2-6; v_call: TRBV21-1; d_call: .; clone_size: .; cdr3_aa: CASSSKGVEAGANVLTF; cdr3_nt: TGTGCCAGCAGCTCTAAGGGGGTGGAAGCTGGGGCCAACGTCCTGACTTTC
j_call: TRBJ2-5; v_call: TRBV29-1; d_call: .; clone_size: few; cdr3_aa: CSVERAGQEQETQYF; cdr3_nt: TGCAGCGTTGAAAGGGCGGGTCAGGAGCAAGAGACCCAGTACTTC